This T cell receptor beta chain derives from a study of OX40 agonist ivuxolimab in advanced cancers. Study background: Intravenous ivuxolimab at 0.01 to 10 mg/kg was given to patients every 2 weeks.

TCRdb's copy holds only in-frame clones and misses some; the assay was immunoSEQ multiplex PCR. The sample lists 58,000 or so clones, over 80% occurring once. A history of autoimmune disease or systemic immunosuppression excluded patients. This clone has just one count. The source of this sequence is an adult with an advanced solid tumor such as melanoma, head and neck, liver or kidney cancer. The sample consisted of CD4+ or CD8+ T cells sorted from blood, taken in a trial of the OX40 agonist ivuxolimab.

DNA of the CDR3: TGTGCCAGTAGTATAGCGAGGACTAGTACGCAGTATTTT. This gives the protein CASSIARTSTQYF. The gene calls are TRBV19 and TRBJ2-3; 7 bases match TRBD2. Germline CDR1 is LNHDA and CDR2 is SQIVND (reference sequence). The J segment lost 8 bases and the V segment lost 1 base, leaving 3 bases of the junction unmatched. CDR3 length: 13 amino acids.